Listed below are T cell receptor beta chains from one sample, sequenced in a study of cytotoxic CD8 clonotypes in ibrutinib-treated CLL. The repertoire was sequenced with immunoSEQ multiplex PCR; TCRdb's copy has only in-frame clones and lacks some. The sample has approximately 70,000 clones, around 82% seen once. Source: PBMCs, taken at disease progression, from a patient treated with ibrutinib. The receptors stem from a human donor with chronic lymphocytic leukemia. Each CDR3 is given with its conserved first and last residue. A D gene is named only where the DNA matches it firmly. The size field is filled for only some rows; it gives once, few, many or a size class.

D	size	V	J	DNA	CDR3
TRBD2	.	TRBV5-1	TRBJ2-1	TGCGCCAGCAGCACAGTAGCGGGAGGGCCGGGGAATGAGCAGTTCTTC	CASSTVAGGPGNEQFF
.	once	TRBV18	TRBJ2-1	TGTGCCAGCTCACCACCGGGGGGCAATGAGCAGTTCTTC	CASSPPGGNEQFF
.	.	TRBV18	TRBJ1-2	TGTGCCAGCTCACCACCGATCGGTGCCTATGGCTACACCTTC	CASSPPIGAYGYTF
.	.	TRBV2	TRBJ1-5	TGTGCCAGCAGTGATTCGGATCAGCCCCAGCATTTT	CASSDSDQPQHF
.	.	TRBV9	TRBJ1-1	TGTGCCAGCAGCGTAGGTGGTTATGGCACTGAAGCTTTCTTT	CASSVGGYGTEAFF
TRBD1	.	TRBV18	TRBJ1-2	TGTGCCAGCTCACCTTCGAGACAGGGGTTCTATGGCTACACCTTC	CASSPSRQGFYGYTF
TRBD2	.	TRBV27	TRBJ2-7	TGTGCCAGCAGTTTATTACTAGCGGGGGGCGAGCAGTACTTC	CASSLLLAGGEQYF
.	.	TRBV27	TRBJ2-7	TGTGCCAGCAGGCGCTCGGGCCCCGCCTACGAGCAGTACTTC	CASRRSGPAYEQYF
.	.	TRBV19	TRBJ2-2	TGTGCCAGTAGTAACACACAGGGAACCGGGGAGCTGTTTTTT	CASSNTQGTGELFF
.	few	TRBV18	TRBJ1-5	TGTGCCAGCTCACCAGGGTATGGCAATCAGCCCCAGCATTTT	CASSPGYGNQPQHF
TRBD2	once	TRBV13	TRBJ2-1	TGTGCCAGCAGCTTAGGTGTACTAGCGGGTTTATACAATGAGCAGTTCTTC	CASSLGVLAGLYNEQFF
TRBD1	.	TRBV30	TRBJ1-5	TGTGCCTGGAGTGTACGTTGGGGGAGGGGGCGCGATCAGCCCCAGCATTTT	CAWSVRWGRGRDQPQHF
.	.	TRBV7-9	TRBJ1-2	TGTGCCAGCAGCCGCCTGGGGCCCTATGGCTACACCTTC	CASSRLGPYGYTF
.	.	TRBV29-1	TRBJ1-6	TGCAGCGTTCAGACGGACTATAATTCACCCCTCCACTTT	CSVQTDYNSPLHF
.	.	TRBV2	TRBJ2-5	TGTGCCAGCAGTGAACAAGAGACCCAGTACTTC	CASSEQETQYF
.	.	TRBV19	TRBJ2-1	TGTGCCAGTAGGCAAATTGAAGTAACCTACAATGAGCAGTTCTTC	CASRQIEVTYNEQFF
.	.	TRBV9	TRBJ2-5	TGTGCCAGCAGCGTACCGGGTCAAGAGACCCAGTACTTC	CASSVPGQETQYF
.	.	TRBV7-9	TRBJ2-4	TGTGCCAGCAGATCAGATCAGGGCAAAAACATTCAGTACTTC	CASRSDQGKNIQYF
.	.	TRBV18	TRBJ2-1	TGTGCCAGCTCCCCAGGGTTCGAGAACTACAATGAGCAGTTCTTC	CASSPGFENYNEQFF
.	once	TRBV7-9	TRBJ2-7	TGTGCCAGCAGCCCCACCCAAGGACAATCCTACGAGCAGTACTTC	CASSPTQGQSYEQYF
.	.	TRBV19	TRBJ1-1	TGTGCCAGTAGTATAACCCTGGTGGAACAGGGGAACACTGAAGCTTTCTTT	CASSITLVEQGNTEAFF
.	.	TRBV29-1	TRBJ2-2	TGCAGCGCAGGACGGGACAAGAACACCGGGGAGCTGTTTTTT	CSAGRDKNTGELFF
TRBD1	.	TRBV29-1	TRBJ1-2	TGCAGCGTCCCAGCGGGACAGGGTGGCTACACCTTC	CSVPAGQGGYTF
TRBD2	.	TRBV7-8	TRBJ2-5	TGTGCCAGCAGCTTAAGGCGGGACTATCTGTACCAAGAGACCCAGTACTTC	CASSLRRDYLYQETQYF
.	.	TRBV7-2	TRBJ1-5	TGTGCCAGCAGCTTAGTGGGAGGTAGGGGGAATCAGCCCCAGCATTTT	CASSLVGGRGNQPQHF
.	.	TRBV6-1	TRBJ1-3	TGTGCCAGCATTACTACAGGGAGAGGAAACACCATATATTTT	CASITTGRGNTIYF
.	few	TRBV20-1	TRBJ1-2	TGCAGTGCTAGGGACTACACCTTC	CSARDYTF
.	.	TRBV9	TRBJ2-1	TGTGCCAGCAGCGACGGCAATGAGCAGTTCTTC	CASSDGNEQFF
.	.	TRBV5-1	TRBJ1-4	TGCGCCAGCAGCTTGAATAGGGGCTCAACTAATGAAAAACTGTTTTTT	CASSLNRGSTNEKLFF
.	.	TRBV28	TRBJ1-1	TGTGCCAGTAGTTACCGGACGGGGGCTTTCTTT	CASSYRTGAFF
.	.	TRBV19	TRBJ2-3	TGTGCCAGTAAGGTCGGGGGCCTCACCAGCACAGATACGCAGTATTTT	CASKVGGLTSTDTQYF
.	.	TRBV19	TRBJ1-5	TGTGCCAGTAGTATAGGGAAACAACAGCCCCAGCATTTT	CASSIGKQQPQHF
TRBD1	.	TRBV6-5	TRBJ2-1	TGTGCCAGCAGTTACTTCGGAGGGGACAGGTACAATGAGCGGTTCTTC	CASSYFGGDRYNERFF
TRBD2	.	TRBV14	TRBJ2-1	TGTGCCAGCAGCCACCTCGGGGGGGCGGGCTACAATGAGCAGTTCTTC	CASSHLGGAGYNEQFF
.	.	TRBV4-1	TRBJ1-5	TGCGCCAGCAGCCAAACGGTTGTGGGAATTCAGCCCCAGCATTTT	CASSQTVVGIQPQHF
.	.	TRBV11-2	TRBJ2-7	TGTGCCAGCAGCTTAATGGCTCGGCCAAGGTCACACGAGCAGTACTTC	CASSLMARPRSHEQYF
TRBD2	.	TRBV7-8	TRBJ2-1	TGTGCCAGCAGCGGGCTAGCGGGAGAGTACCCGATCTACAATGAGCAGTTCTTC	CASSGLAGEYPIYNEQFF
TRBD2	.	TRBV7-2	TRBJ2-5	TGTGCCAGCAGCCGTATACCCGGGACTAGCGTTACAGAGACCCAGTACTTC	CASSRIPGTSVTETQYF
.	.	TRBV10-3	TRBJ2-7	TGTGCCATCAGTGCGAGGGGGTCCCACGAGCAGTACTTC	CAISARGSHEQYF
.	.	TRBV28	TRBJ1-5	TGTGCCAGCAGTCCCCTGCGGGGGTATAGCAATCAGCCCCAGCATTTT	CASSPLRGYSNQPQHF
.	.	TRBV18	TRBJ2-7	TGTGCCAGCTCACCGTCCTCCCCTTACGAGCAGTACTTC	CASSPSSPYEQYF
TRBD1	.	TRBV20-1	TRBJ1-2	TGCAGTGGGACAGGGGACTATGGCTACACCTTC	CSGTGDYGYTF